What follows are 27 T cell receptor beta chains derived from one specimen sequenced in a study of blood T cell repertoires in COVID-19. Sequencing used immunoSEQ multiplex PCR; TCRdb keeps in-frame clones, though not all of them. This table has around 170,000 clones, roughly 70% appearing once. The sequencing input was peripheral blood. These receptors were taken from a woman older than 75 with acute or convalescent COVID-19.

This rearrangement joins TRBV28 to TRBJ2-3; D perhaps matches TRBD2 (7 bases). Germline-derived CDR1 and CDR2 are MDHEN and SYDVKM. This CDR3 is 15 amino acids long. V was cut by 5 bases and J by 1 base, with 13 bases left in between. This chain's CDR3 is CASSGGGLGTDTQYF. The CDR3 DNA is TGTGCCAGCAGTGGGGGGGGGCTCGGCACAGATACGCAGTATTTT.

This clone occurred many times. The rearrangement uses TRBV19 and TRBJ1-1, with a tentative D call TRBD1 (6 bases). The germline V and J ends were trimmed by 6 bases and 0 bases, with 11 bases remaining between them. Germline CDR1 LNHDA, CDR2 SQIVND (reference sequence). The CDR3 runs 14 residues. The CDR3 is CASSDRSLNTEAFF. CDR3 nucleotide sequence: TGTGCCAGTAGCGACAGGTCTCTGAACACTGAAGCTTTCTTT.

This chain joins TRBV6-5 and TRBJ2-3, with 7 positions matching TRBD2. CDR3 length equals 16 residues. Unmatched junction bases numbered 5, after V lost 2 bases and J lost 0 bases. The V gene's germline CDR1 is MNHEY and CDR2 SVGAGI. The CDR3 protein is CASSYAGDPSTDTQYF. In DNA form, the CDR3 reads TGTGCCAGCAGTTACGCGGGAGATCCTAGCACAGATACGCAGTATTTT.

This chain uses TRBV7-2 with TRBJ2-1; 9 bases fit TRBD2. CDR3 size: 15 residues. The V gene end was trimmed by 3 bases and the J gene end by 6 bases; junction bases not matched to a gene: 6. Germline V CDR1 and CDR2: SGHTA, FQGNSA. The CDR3 is CASSFRAGGPNEQFF. The CDR3 coding sequence is TGTGCCAGCAGCTTTAGGGCGGGAGGGCCCAATGAGCAGTTCTTC.

The chain employs TRBV5-1 and TRBJ2-3, with unresolved D. The germline V gene encodes CDR1 SGHRS and CDR2 YFSETQ. V was pared by 2 bases and J by 2 bases, with 12 bases between. This CDR3 is built from 15 residues. This chain's CDR3 is CASSFEQLTTDTQYF. The CDR3 DNA follows: TGCGCCAGCAGCTTTGAACAGCTGACCACAGATACGCAGTATTTT.

The V gene is TRBV7-9, the J gene TRBJ2-2, with TRBD2 identical over 12 bases. The germline V gene has CDR1 SEHNR and CDR2 FQNEAQ (reference sequence). Unmatched junction bases numbered 3, after V lost 3 bases and J lost 7 bases. The CDR3 is made up of 15 amino acids. The CDR3 nucleotides read TGTGCCAGCAGCTTGACTAGCGGGAGCCACGGGGAGCTGTTTTTT. Translation gives CASSLTSGSHGELFF.

This chain uses TRBV5-5 with TRBJ2-1; 7 bases are shared with TRBD1. From germline, CDR1 is SGHKS and CDR2 YYEKEE (reference sequence). The CDR3 covers 16 residues. Trimming cost V 5 bases and J 1 base; bases outside gene matches: 9. Written as DNA, the CDR3 is TGTGCCAGCAGACCCGCCGGGACAGTATCCTACAATGAGCAGTTCTTC. Encoded protein: CASRPAGTVSYNEQFF. The variable domain in full, completed from reference TRBV5-5 and TRBJ2-1, reads DAGVTQSPTHLIKTRGQQVTLRCSPISGHKSVSWYQQVLGQGPQFIFQYYEKEERGRGNFPDRFSARQFPNYSSELNVNALLLGDSALYLCASRPAGTVSYNEQFFGPGTRLTVL.

This sequence joins TRBV5-5 and TRBJ2-6; D call uncertain. Germline CDR1 and CDR2: SGHKS and YYEKEE (reference sequence). This CDR3 has 15 amino acids. Trimming pared 0 bases from V and 0 bases from J, leaving 4 bases between. The CDR3 region has the DNA TGTGCCAGCAGCTTGGATCACTCTGGGGCCAACGTCCTGACTTTC. Residues: CASSLDHSGANVLTF. Drawing the rest from reference TRBV5-5 and TRBJ2-6, the complete variable domain is DAGVTQSPTHLIKTRGQQVTLRCSPISGHKSVSWYQQVLGQGPQFIFQYYEKEERGRGNFPDRFSARQFPNYSSELNVNALLLGDSALYLCASSLDHSGANVLTFGAGSRLTVL.

The V gene is TRBV6-5, the J gene TRBJ1-4; D perhaps matches TRBD1 (6 bases). The CDR3 runs to 14 residues. Germline V gene data show CDR1 as MNHEY and CDR2 as SVGAGI. The germline V and J ends were trimmed by 5 bases and 8 bases, with 15 bases remaining between them. CDR3 protein: CASSQGTHEEKLFF. CDR3 in DNA: TGTGCCAGCAGTCAGGGGACACATGAAGAAAAACTGTTTTTT.

The chain employs TRBV3-1 (or the pseudogene TRBV3-2) and TRBJ1-2; 7 nucleotides align to TRBD1. The trim removed 3 bases at V and 6 bases at J, leaving 7 bases unmatched. The CDR3 spans 14 residues. Germline assignment: CDR1 LGHDT and CDR2 YNNKEL (reference sequence). CDR3 region: CASSQQTGLHGYTF. CDR3 nucleotides: TGTGCCAGCAGCCAGCAGACAGGGCTACATGGCTACACCTTC.

This chain links TRBV28 with TRBJ2-7, with TRBD1 matching 10 bases. Germline loops: CDR1 MDHEN, CDR2 SYDVKM. J was trimmed by 2 bases and V by 5 bases; bases with no gene match: 9. The CDR3 has 16 amino acids. In nucleotides, the CDR3 is TGTGCCAGCAGTAAGGACCGGACAGGGGGGACCTACGAGCAGTACTTC. Translated, it gives CASSKDRTGGTYEQYF.

The gene calls are TRBV7-8 and TRBJ2-7, with a possible D match to TRBD2 (6 bases). CDR1 is SGHVS and CDR2 is FQNEAQ in the germline V gene. The CDR3 totals 14 residues. V was cut by 3 bases and J by 4 bases, with 13 bases left in between. CDR3 amino acids: CASSFGGGWYEQYF. The CDR3, as DNA: TGTGCCAGCAGCTTTGGGGGAGGATGGTACGAGCAGTACTTC.

V usage is TRBV3-1 (or the pseudogene TRBV3-2) and J usage is TRBJ2-5; weak D call: TRBD2 (6 bases). The germline gives CDR1 LGHDT, CDR2 YNNKEL (reference sequence). V lost 2 bases and J lost 5, with 9 bases in between. The CDR3 covers 13 residues. CDR3 DNA sequence: TGTGCCAGCAGCCAACGGGAGTTCGAGACCCAGTACTTC. As protein: CASSQREFETQYF.

The chain carries TRBV18 and TRBJ2-3; 8 bases align to TRBD1. The CDR3 runs 14 residues. The J segment lost 5 bases and the V segment lost 3 bases, leaving 4 bases of the junction unmatched. Germline loops: CDR1 KGHSH, CDR2 LQKENI. This CDR3 is CASSPGTGGDTQYF. The CDR3 DNA sequence: TGTGCCAGCTCACCGGGGACAGGCGGAGATACGCAGTATTTT. The full variable domain, with the rest looked up from reference TRBV18 and TRBJ2-3, is NAGVMQNPRHLVRRRGQEARLRCSPMKGHSHVYWYRQLPEEGLKFMVYLQKENIIDESGMPKERFSAEFPKEGPSILRIQQVVRGDSAAYFCASSPGTGGDTQYFGPGTRLTVL.

The CDR3 is CASSLVAGGNEKLFF. For the CDR3, the DNA is TGTGCCAGCAGTTTAGTCGCAGGGGGCAATGAAAAACTGTTTTTT. The rearrangement uses TRBV27 and TRBJ1-4; 8 bases match TRBD1. CDR3 length equals 15 residues. Germline CDR1 and CDR2: MNHEY and SMNVEV (reference sequence). V dropped 2 bases and J dropped 5; count of bases not matched to a gene: 4.

This clone occurred a few times. The V and J genes are TRBV18 and TRBJ1-5, with a tentative D call TRBD1 (5 bases). V dropped 5 bases and J dropped 4 bases, with 12 bases sitting between them. There are 14 residues in the CDR3. CDR1 and CDR2 (germline): KGHSH, LQKENI. CDR3 residues: CASSIGQTNQPQHF. DNA for the CDR3: TGTGCCAGCTCAATTGGACAAACAAATCAGCCCCAGCATTTT.

This chain connects TRBV27 to TRBJ2-7; D is possibly TRBD1 (5 bases). CDR1 and CDR2 from the germline V gene are MNHEY and SMNVEV (reference sequence). V was cut by 2 bases and J by 1 base, with 9 bases left in between. The CDR3 loop spans 14 amino acids. The CDR3 nucleotides are TGTGCCAGCAGTTTAAGCAGGGATTCCTACGAGCAGTACTTC. Its translation is CASSLSRDSYEQYF.

This clone was observed a handful of times. The rearrangement uses TRBV5-1 and TRBJ2-2; 11 bases line up with TRBD2. The germline CDR1 and CDR2 sequences are SGHRS and YFSETQ. The CDR3 covers 15 residues. Trimming took 1 base from V and 7 from J; bases not matched to a gene: 3. The CDR3 here is CASSLTSGSGGELFF. Written as DNA, the CDR3 is TGCGCCAGCAGCTTGACTAGCGGGAGTGGCGGGGAGCTGTTTTTT.

The chain couples TRBV12-3 or TRBV12-4 to TRBJ2-7; D may be TRBD2 (5 bases). The CDR3 contains 13 residues. V lost 8 bases to trimming and J lost 0 bases, with 11 bases between them. CDR3 in amino acids: CASGLERSYEQYF. DNA of the CDR3: TGTGCCAGCGGACTGGAACGCTCCTACGAGCAGTACTTC.

This rearrangement joins TRBV6-5 to TRBJ2-7, with D perhaps matching TRBD2 (5 bases). The CDR3 covers 13 residues. V was shortened by 0 bases and J by 3 bases, with 6 bases between the two germline ends. Germline CDR1 is MNHEY and CDR2 is SVGAGI. The CDR3 spells CASSYSRDYEQYF. CDR3 DNA sequence: TGTGCCAGCAGTTACTCGAGGGACTACGAGCAGTACTTC.

This chain links TRBV3-1 (or the pseudogene TRBV3-2) with TRBJ2-7; D is uncertain. The V end was cut by 1 base, the J end by 5 bases, with 6 bases between. The CDR3 is 12 amino acids. Germline CDR1 LGHDT, CDR2 YNNKEL (reference sequence). CDR3 sequence (DNA): TGTGCCAGCAGCCAAGTATTCCACGAGCAGTACTTC. This gives the protein CASSQVFHEQYF.

The rearrangement uses TRBV24-1 and TRBJ1-5; D unresolved. The V and J ends lost 3 bases and 4 bases respectively, with 12 bases between them. Germline values: CDR1 KGHDR, CDR2 SFDVKD. CDR3 size: 15 residues. The DNA for the CDR3 is TGTGCCACCAGTGATCCCGACAACCCAAATCAGCCCCAGCATTTT. Translated: CATSDPDNPNQPQHF.

The chain couples TRBV27 to TRBJ2-5; D unclear. Trimming took 2 bases from V and 0 from J, leaving 7 bases between them. The length of the CDR3 is 14 residues. Germline assignment: CDR1 MNHEY and CDR2 SMNVEV (reference sequence). CDR3 coding DNA: TGTGCCAGCAGTTTAACCGGGTACCAAGAGACCCAGTACTTC. This gives the protein CASSLTGYQETQYF.

The CDR3 region is CASSYSLGDYEQYF. DNA for the CDR3: TGTGCCAGCAGTTACTCCTTGGGAGACTACGAGCAGTACTTC. The chain couples TRBV6-2 or TRBV6-3 to TRBJ2-7; D perhaps matches TRBD2 (5 bases). V lost 0 bases and J lost 3, with 9 bases in between. This CDR3 comprises 14 residues. CDR1 is MNHEY and CDR2 is SVGEGT in the germline V gene.

The chain combines TRBV7-9 with TRBJ2-3; D may be TRBD1 (6 bases). Germline CDR1 SEHNR, CDR2 FQNEAQ (reference sequence). This CDR3 contains 17 residues. V was trimmed by 3 bases and J by 4 bases, leaving 20 bases between them. CDR3 nucleotides: TGTGCCAGCAGCTTCCCCGCTGGAGAGGGGGAGTCAGATACGCAGTATTTT. Translating it yields CASSFPAGEGESDTQYF.

This chain uses TRBV7-2 with TRBJ2-7; TRBD1 matches at 9 bases. The CDR3 is made up of 17 amino acids. Germline V gives CDR1 SGHTA, CDR2 FQGNSA. V lost 1 base to trimming and J lost 4 bases; unmatched junction nucleotides: 11. The CDR3 region is CASSLVGGTGSAYEQYF. The CDR3 coding sequence is TGTGCCAGCAGCTTAGTAGGGGGGACAGGGTCTGCTTACGAGCAGTACTTC.

The chain uses TRBV30 and TRBJ1-6; D gene uncertain. Deletions cut 1 base from V and 5 bases from J, with 6 bases between. The CDR3 loop spans 13 amino acids. CDR1 and CDR2 from the germline V gene are GTSNPN and SVGIG (reference sequence). The CDR3 coding sequence is TGTGCCTGGAGTGCATCAAATAATTCACCCCTCCACTTT. It is translated as CAWSASNNSPLHF.